A selection of T cell receptor beta chains follows, all from one sample in a study of identical twins. TCRdb used MiXCR to reprocess the 5' RACE reads, holding one entry per CDR3 protein. The profile shows 550,000 to 800,000 distinct CDR3 sequences, around 7.4% of them singletons. These data also formed part of another study, on yellow fever vaccine responses in identical twins.

Sample: PBMCs. These receptors were collected from a woman in her late teens or twenties in good health. Both conserved end residues are part of each CDR3. The D gene is left open where the match is weak. Expanded clones get a size class; other rows say once, few or many, or leave the size out.

j_call: TRBJ2-1; d_call: .; clone_size: many; v_call: TRBV3-1; cdr3_aa: CASSQVSAPYNEQFF; cdr3_nt: TGTGCCAGCAGCCAAGTGTCAGCCCCCTACAATGAGCAGTTCTTC
j_call: TRBJ2-3; d_call: .; clone_size: few; v_call: TRBV5-1; cdr3_aa: CASSPQFTDTQYF; cdr3_nt: TGCGCCAGCAGCCCCCAGTTTACAGATACGCAGTATTTT
j_call: TRBJ1-4; d_call: .; clone_size: .; v_call: TRBV5-1; cdr3_aa: CASSLAGETDEKLFF; cdr3_nt: TGCGCCAGCAGCTTGGCTGGGGAAACGGATGAAAAACTGTTTTTT
j_call: TRBJ2-7; d_call: .; clone_size: few; v_call: TRBV7-2; cdr3_aa: CASIQTSSYEQYF; cdr3_nt: TGTGCCAGCATCCAGACATCTTCCTACGAGCAGTACTTC
j_call: TRBJ2-2; d_call: TRBD2; clone_size: .; v_call: TRBV20-1; cdr3_aa: CSGRLARTGELFF; cdr3_nt: TGCAGTGGGAGACTAGCGCGAACCGGGGAGCTGTTTTTT
j_call: TRBJ2-1; d_call: .; clone_size: .; v_call: TRBV2; cdr3_aa: CARGGGWTSYNEQFF; cdr3_nt: TGTGCCAGGGGGGGAGGCTGGACTTCCTACAATGAGCAGTTCTTC
j_call: TRBJ1-1; d_call: .; clone_size: .; v_call: TRBV20-1; cdr3_aa: CSARVGAANTEAFF; cdr3_nt: TGCAGTGCTAGAGTAGGGGCAGCGAACACTGAAGCTTTCTTT
j_call: TRBJ2-2; d_call: .; clone_size: .; v_call: TRBV10-3; cdr3_aa: CAIMSGLGNTGELFF; cdr3_nt: TGTGCCATCATGTCAGGGCTCGGGAACACCGGGGAGCTGTTTTTT
j_call: TRBJ2-4; d_call: .; clone_size: few; v_call: TRBV20-1; cdr3_aa: CSARVLSGELKNIQYF; cdr3_nt: TGCAGTGCTAGAGTACTATCGGGGGAACTCAAAAACATTCAGTACTTC
j_call: TRBJ2-1; d_call: .; clone_size: few; v_call: TRBV6-1; cdr3_aa: CASSLPPAGLDNEQFF; cdr3_nt: TGTGCCAGCAGTCTTCCCCCAGCGGGTCTGGACAATGAGCAGTTCTTC
j_call: TRBJ2-3; d_call: .; clone_size: .; v_call: TRBV18; cdr3_aa: CASSPPNEEDTQYF; cdr3_nt: TGTGCCAGCTCACCCCCTAATGAGGAAGATACGCAGTATTTT
j_call: TRBJ2-5; d_call: TRBD2; clone_size: few; v_call: TRBV7-9; cdr3_aa: CASSLSGGLYQETQYF; cdr3_nt: TGTGCCAGCAGCTTGTCGGGGGGACTGTACCAAGAGACCCAGTACTTC
j_call: TRBJ1-5; d_call: TRBD1; clone_size: .; v_call: TRBV15; cdr3_aa: CATSLEVHRGPIGNQPQHF; cdr3_nt: TGTGCCACCAGCTTAGAGGTGCACAGGGGGCCGATCGGCAATCAGCCCCAGCATTTT
j_call: TRBJ2-1; d_call: TRBD2; clone_size: many; v_call: TRBV12-3/TRBV12-4; cdr3_aa: CASSQKPGLGQWKQFF; cdr3_nt: TGTGCCAGCAGTCAAAAACCGGGACTAGGACAATGGAAGCAGTTCTTC
j_call: TRBJ1-3; d_call: .; clone_size: few; v_call: TRBV2; cdr3_aa: CASSEVLPRSGNTIYF; cdr3_nt: TGTGCCAGCAGTGAAGTTCTCCCTCGCTCTGGAAACACCATATATTTT
j_call: TRBJ2-2; d_call: .; clone_size: few; v_call: TRBV5-1; cdr3_aa: CASSLEGGANTGELFF; cdr3_nt: TGCGCCAGCAGCTTGGAGGGGGGTGCGAACACCGGGGAGCTGTTTTTT
j_call: TRBJ2-3; d_call: TRBD2; clone_size: .; v_call: TRBV20-1; cdr3_aa: CSARGTSGSAGTQYF; cdr3_nt: TGCAGTGCTAGGGGGACTAGCGGGAGCGCCGGTACGCAGTATTTT
j_call: TRBJ2-5; d_call: TRBD2; clone_size: many; v_call: TRBV12-3/TRBV12-4; cdr3_aa: CASSKAGEETQYF; cdr3_nt: TGTGCCAGCAGTAAAGCGGGGGAAGAGACCCAGTACTTC
j_call: TRBJ2-5; d_call: TRBD2; clone_size: .; v_call: TRBV20-1; cdr3_aa: CSAVTGTSIVTQYF; cdr3_nt: TGCAGTGCTGTAACCGGGACTAGCATCGTGACCCAGTACTTC
j_call: TRBJ1-1; d_call: .; clone_size: many; v_call: TRBV11-1; cdr3_aa: CASSLLGDPIMNTEAFF; cdr3_nt: TGTGCCAGCAGCTTACTCGGGGACCCTATTATGAACACTGAAGCTTTCTTT
j_call: TRBJ2-1; d_call: TRBD2; clone_size: many; v_call: TRBV3-1; cdr3_aa: CASSPPRAGGSNEQFF; cdr3_nt: TGTGCCAGCAGCCCCCCGAGGGCGGGAGGAAGCAATGAGCAGTTCTTC
j_call: TRBJ1-2; d_call: .; clone_size: .; v_call: TRBV5-6; cdr3_aa: CASSLEGIYYGYTF; cdr3_nt: TGTGCCAGCAGCTTGGAAGGGATCTACTATGGCTACACCTTC
j_call: TRBJ2-7; d_call: .; clone_size: many; v_call: TRBV2; cdr3_aa: CASSEYPVRGDDEQYF; cdr3_nt: TGTGCCAGCAGTGAATACCCCGTGAGGGGGGACGACGAGCAGTACTTC
j_call: TRBJ1-1; d_call: .; clone_size: many; v_call: TRBV20-1; cdr3_aa: CSAKKLQGTEAFF; cdr3_nt: TGCAGTGCCAAGAAACTACAGGGCACTGAAGCTTTCTTT
j_call: TRBJ1-4; d_call: .; clone_size: .; v_call: TRBV19; cdr3_aa: CASRKNQGGEKLFF; cdr3_nt: TGTGCCAGTAGGAAAAACCAGGGCGGTGAAAAACTGTTTTTT
j_call: TRBJ1-1; d_call: .; clone_size: many; v_call: TRBV14; cdr3_aa: CASSQDSMGMRTEAFF; cdr3_nt: TGTGCCAGCAGCCAAGATTCGATGGGAATGAGGACTGAAGCTTTCTTT
j_call: TRBJ2-5; d_call: .; clone_size: .; v_call: TRBV7-2; cdr3_aa: CASSTNTLGQETQYF; cdr3_nt: TGTGCCAGCAGCACGAATACACTAGGCCAAGAGACCCAGTACTTC
j_call: TRBJ2-1; d_call: .; clone_size: few; v_call: TRBV20-1; cdr3_aa: CSARDQHRPPNNEQFF; cdr3_nt: TGCAGTGCTAGAGATCAGCACAGGCCTCCGAACAATGAGCAGTTCTTC
j_call: TRBJ2-1; d_call: .; clone_size: .; v_call: TRBV7-2; cdr3_aa: CASSLLPRVGNEQFF; cdr3_nt: TGTGCCAGCAGCTTACTACCGAGGGTAGGAAATGAGCAGTTCTTC
j_call: TRBJ1-2; d_call: .; clone_size: many; v_call: TRBV12-3/TRBV12-4; cdr3_aa: CASSIKPLTGWGSYGYTF; cdr3_nt: TGTGCCAGCAGCATTAAGCCCCTCACAGGGTGGGGGAGCTATGGCTACACCTTC
j_call: TRBJ2-1; d_call: TRBD2; clone_size: few; v_call: TRBV20-1; cdr3_aa: CSARGSGEGSYNEQFF; cdr3_nt: TGCAGTGCTAGAGGAAGCGGGGAGGGGTCCTACAATGAGCAGTTCTTC
j_call: TRBJ1-1; d_call: .; clone_size: many; v_call: TRBV7-6; cdr3_aa: CASSLAVRTEAFF; cdr3_nt: TGTGCCAGCAGCTTAGCCGTGAGGACTGAAGCTTTCTTT
j_call: TRBJ2-1; d_call: TRBD2; clone_size: .; v_call: TRBV5-1; cdr3_aa: CASSSPGLGDHEQFF; cdr3_nt: TGCGCCAGCAGCTCCCCGGGACTAGGAGATCATGAGCAGTTCTTC
j_call: TRBJ2-5; d_call: .; clone_size: .; v_call: TRBV10-1; cdr3_aa: CASSDARLGQETQYF; cdr3_nt: TGCGCCAGCAGTGATGCGAGGCTAGGACAAGAGACCCAGTACTTC
j_call: TRBJ2-7; d_call: .; clone_size: many; v_call: TRBV2; cdr3_aa: CASSGQISEQYF; cdr3_nt: TGTGCCAGCTCCGGACAAATTTCCGAGCAGTACTTC
j_call: TRBJ1-5; d_call: .; clone_size: few; v_call: TRBV25-1; cdr3_aa: CASSELAGVQPQHF; cdr3_nt: TGTGCCAGCAGTGAATTGGCAGGGGTCCAGCCCCAGCATTTT
j_call: TRBJ1-4; d_call: .; clone_size: many; v_call: TRBV28; cdr3_aa: CASSFRAVNEKLFF; cdr3_nt: TGTGCCAGCAGTTTTAGGGCAGTTAATGAAAAACTGTTTTTT
j_call: TRBJ2-7; d_call: .; clone_size: few; v_call: TRBV29-1; cdr3_aa: CSVEAGISYEQYF; cdr3_nt: TGCAGCGTTGAAGCAGGGATCTCCTACGAGCAGTACTTC
j_call: TRBJ1-1; d_call: .; clone_size: many; v_call: TRBV3-1; cdr3_aa: CASSQVQNTEAFF; cdr3_nt: TGTGCCAGCAGCCAAGTACAGAACACTGAAGCTTTCTTT
j_call: TRBJ2-1; d_call: TRBD1; clone_size: many; v_call: TRBV10-3; cdr3_aa: CAISVPGQGEFF; cdr3_nt: TGTGCCATCAGTGTACCGGGACAGGGTGAGTTCTTC